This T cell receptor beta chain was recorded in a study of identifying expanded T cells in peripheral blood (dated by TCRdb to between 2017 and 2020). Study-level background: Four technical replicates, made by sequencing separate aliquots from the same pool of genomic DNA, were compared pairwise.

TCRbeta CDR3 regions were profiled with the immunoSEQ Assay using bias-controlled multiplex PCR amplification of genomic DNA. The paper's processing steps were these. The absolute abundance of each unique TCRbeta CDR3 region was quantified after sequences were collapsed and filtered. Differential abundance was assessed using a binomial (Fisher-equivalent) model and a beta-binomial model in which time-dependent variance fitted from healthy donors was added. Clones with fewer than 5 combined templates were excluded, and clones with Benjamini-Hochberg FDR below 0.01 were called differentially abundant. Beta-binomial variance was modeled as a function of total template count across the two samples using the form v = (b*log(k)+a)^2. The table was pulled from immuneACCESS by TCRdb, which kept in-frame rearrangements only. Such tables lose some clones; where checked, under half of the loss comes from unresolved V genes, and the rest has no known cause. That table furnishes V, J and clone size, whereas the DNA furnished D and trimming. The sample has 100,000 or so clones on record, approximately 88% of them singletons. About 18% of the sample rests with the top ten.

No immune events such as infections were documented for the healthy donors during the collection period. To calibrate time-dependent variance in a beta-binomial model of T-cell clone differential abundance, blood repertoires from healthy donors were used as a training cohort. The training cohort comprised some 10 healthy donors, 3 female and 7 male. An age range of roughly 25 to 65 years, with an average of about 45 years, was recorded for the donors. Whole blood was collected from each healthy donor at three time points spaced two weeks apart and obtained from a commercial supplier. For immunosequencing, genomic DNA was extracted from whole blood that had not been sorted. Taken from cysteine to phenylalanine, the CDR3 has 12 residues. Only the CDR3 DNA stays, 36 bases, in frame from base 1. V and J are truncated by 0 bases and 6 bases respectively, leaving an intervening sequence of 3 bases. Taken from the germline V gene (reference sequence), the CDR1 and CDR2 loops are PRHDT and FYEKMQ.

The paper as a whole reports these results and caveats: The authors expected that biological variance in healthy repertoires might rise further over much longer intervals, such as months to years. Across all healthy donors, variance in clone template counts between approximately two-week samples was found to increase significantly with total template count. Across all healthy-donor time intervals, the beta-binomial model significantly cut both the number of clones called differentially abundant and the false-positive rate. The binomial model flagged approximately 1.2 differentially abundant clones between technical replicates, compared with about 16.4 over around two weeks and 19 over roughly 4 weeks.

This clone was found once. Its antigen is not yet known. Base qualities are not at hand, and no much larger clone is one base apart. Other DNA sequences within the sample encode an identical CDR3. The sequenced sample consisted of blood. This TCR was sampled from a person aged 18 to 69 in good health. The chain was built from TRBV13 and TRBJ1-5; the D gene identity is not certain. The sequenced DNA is TGTGCCAGCAGCTTAGGTCGTCAGCCCCAGCATTTT. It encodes CASSLGRQPQHF.